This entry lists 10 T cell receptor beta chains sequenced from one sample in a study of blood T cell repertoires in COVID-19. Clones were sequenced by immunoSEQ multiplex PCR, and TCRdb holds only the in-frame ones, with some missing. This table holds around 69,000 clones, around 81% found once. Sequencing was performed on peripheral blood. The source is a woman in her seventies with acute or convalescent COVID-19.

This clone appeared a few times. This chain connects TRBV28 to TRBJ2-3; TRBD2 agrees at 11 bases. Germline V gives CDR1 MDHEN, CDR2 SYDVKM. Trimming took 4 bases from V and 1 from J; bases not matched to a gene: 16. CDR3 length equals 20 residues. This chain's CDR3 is CASSSPFGVAGGPGTDTQYF. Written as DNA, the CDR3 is TGTGCCAGCAGTTCTCCTTTCGGTGTAGCGGGAGGGCCTGGCACAGATACGCAGTATTTT.

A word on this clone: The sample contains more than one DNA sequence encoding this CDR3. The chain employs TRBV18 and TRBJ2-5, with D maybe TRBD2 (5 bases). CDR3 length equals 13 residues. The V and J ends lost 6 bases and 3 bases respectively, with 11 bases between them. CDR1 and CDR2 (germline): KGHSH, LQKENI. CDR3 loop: CASSPGSEETQYF. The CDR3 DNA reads TGTGCCAGCTCCCCGGGTAGCGAAGAGACCCAGTACTTC.

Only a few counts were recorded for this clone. The chain's CDR3 is CASSLAVEQGRTEAFF. The DNA for the CDR3 is TGCGCCAGCAGCTTGGCCGTAGAACAGGGGCGGACTGAAGCTTTCTTT. J is TRBJ1-1 and V is TRBV5-1; 7 nucleotides agree with TRBD1. J was trimmed by 5 bases and V by 0 bases; bases with no gene match: 10. CDR1 and CDR2 (germline): SGHRS, YFSETQ. CDR3 size: 16 residues.

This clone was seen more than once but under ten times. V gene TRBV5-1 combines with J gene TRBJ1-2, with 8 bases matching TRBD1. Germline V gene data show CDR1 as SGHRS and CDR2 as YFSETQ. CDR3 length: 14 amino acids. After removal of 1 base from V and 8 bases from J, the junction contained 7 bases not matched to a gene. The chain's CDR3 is CASSLSQGARGYTF. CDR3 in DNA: TGCGCCAGCAGCTTGAGCCAGGGGGCGCGAGGCTACACCTTC.

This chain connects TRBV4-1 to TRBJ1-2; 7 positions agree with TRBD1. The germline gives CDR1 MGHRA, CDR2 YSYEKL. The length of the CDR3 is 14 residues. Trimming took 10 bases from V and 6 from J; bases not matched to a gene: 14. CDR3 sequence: CATKDRNIVNGYTF. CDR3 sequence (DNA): TGCGCCACGAAGGACAGGAATATAGTAAATGGCTACACCTTC.

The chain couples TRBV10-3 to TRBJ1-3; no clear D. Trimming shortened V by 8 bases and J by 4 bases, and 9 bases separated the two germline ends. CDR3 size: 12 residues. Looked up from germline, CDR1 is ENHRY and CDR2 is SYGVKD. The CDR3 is CAIPPPGNTIYF. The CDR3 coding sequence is TGTGCCATCCCCCCCCCAGGAAACACCATATATTTT.

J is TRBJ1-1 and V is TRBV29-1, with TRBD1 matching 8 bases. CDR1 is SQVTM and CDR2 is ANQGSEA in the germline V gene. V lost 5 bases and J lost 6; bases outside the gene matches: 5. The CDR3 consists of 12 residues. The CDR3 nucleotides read TGCAGCGTTTCAGGGGGCGGGTCTGAAGCTTTCTTT. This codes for CSVSGGGSEAFF.

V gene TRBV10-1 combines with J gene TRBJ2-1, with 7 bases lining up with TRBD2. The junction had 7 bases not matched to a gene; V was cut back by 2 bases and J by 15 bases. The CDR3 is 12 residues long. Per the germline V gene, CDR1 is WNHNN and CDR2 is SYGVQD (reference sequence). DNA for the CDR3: TGCGCCAGCAGTGAGGAGCGGGAAAGGTGGTTCTTC. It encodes CASSEERERWFF.

The CDR3 sequence is CASSRQGDTEAFF. In nucleotides, the CDR3 is TGTGCCAGCAGTCGACAGGGCGACACTGAAGCTTTCTTT. V gene TRBV2 combines with J gene TRBJ1-1, with TRBD1 identical over 7 bases. The germline V gene has CDR1 SNHLY and CDR2 FYNNEI. The CDR3 has 13 amino acids. J lost 3 bases, V lost 5 bases, and 3 bases had no gene match.

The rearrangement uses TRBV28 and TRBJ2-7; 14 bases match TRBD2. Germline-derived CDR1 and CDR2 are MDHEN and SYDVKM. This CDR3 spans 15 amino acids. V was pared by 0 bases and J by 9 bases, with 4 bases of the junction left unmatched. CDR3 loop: CASSLWGLAGEVQYF. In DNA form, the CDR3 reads TGTGCCAGCAGTTTATGGGGACTAGCGGGAGAGGTGCAGTACTTC.